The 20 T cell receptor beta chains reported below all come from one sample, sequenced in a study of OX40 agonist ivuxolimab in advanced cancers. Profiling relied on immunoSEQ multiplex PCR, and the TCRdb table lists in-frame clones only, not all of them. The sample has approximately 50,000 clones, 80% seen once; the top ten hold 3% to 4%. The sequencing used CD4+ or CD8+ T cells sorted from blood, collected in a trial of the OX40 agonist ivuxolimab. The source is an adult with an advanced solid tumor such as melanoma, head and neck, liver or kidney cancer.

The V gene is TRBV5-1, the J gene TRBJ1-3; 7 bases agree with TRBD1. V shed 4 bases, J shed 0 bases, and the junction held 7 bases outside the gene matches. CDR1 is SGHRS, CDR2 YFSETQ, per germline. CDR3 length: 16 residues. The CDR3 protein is CASSPRQGSSGNTIYF. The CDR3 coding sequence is TGCGCCAGCAGCCCGCGACAGGGATCCTCTGGAAACACCATATATTTT.

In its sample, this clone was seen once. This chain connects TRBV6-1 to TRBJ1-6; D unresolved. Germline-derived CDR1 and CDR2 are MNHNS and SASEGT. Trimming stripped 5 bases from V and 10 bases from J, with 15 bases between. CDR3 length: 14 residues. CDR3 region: CASSRAVEESPLHF. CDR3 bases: TGTGCCAGCAGTAGGGCAGTCGAGGAGTCACCCCTCCACTTT.

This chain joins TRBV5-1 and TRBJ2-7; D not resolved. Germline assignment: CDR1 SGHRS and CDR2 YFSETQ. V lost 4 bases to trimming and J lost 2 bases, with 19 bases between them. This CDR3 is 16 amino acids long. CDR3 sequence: CASSTGGPAGAYEQYF. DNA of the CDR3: TGCGCCAGCAGCACTGGCGGCCCGGCAGGAGCCTACGAGCAGTACTTC. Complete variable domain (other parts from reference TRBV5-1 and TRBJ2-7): KAGVTQTPRYLIKTRGQQVTLSCSPISGHRSVSWYQQTPGQGLQFLFEYFSETQRNKGNFPGRFSGRQFSNSRSEMNVSTLELGDSALYLCASSTGGPAGAYEQYFGPGTRLTVT.

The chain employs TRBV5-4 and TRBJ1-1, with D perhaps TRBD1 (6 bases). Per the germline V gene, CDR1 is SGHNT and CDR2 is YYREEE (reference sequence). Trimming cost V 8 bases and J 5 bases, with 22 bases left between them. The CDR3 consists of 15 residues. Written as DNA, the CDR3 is TGTGCCAGTAACCCGGGGAGGGGGGTGTGGACTGAAGCTTTCTTT. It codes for CASNPGRGVWTEAFF.

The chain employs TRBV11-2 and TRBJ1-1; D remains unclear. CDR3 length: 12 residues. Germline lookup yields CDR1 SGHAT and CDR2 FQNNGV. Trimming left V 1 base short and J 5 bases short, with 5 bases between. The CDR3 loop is CASSLALTEAFF. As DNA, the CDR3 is TGTGCCAGCAGCTTAGCACTTACTGAAGCTTTCTTT. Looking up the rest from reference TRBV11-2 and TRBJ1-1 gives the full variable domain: EAGVAQSPRYKIIEKRQSVAFWCNPISGHATLYWYQQILGQGPKLLIQFQNNGVVDDSQLPKDRFSAERLKGVDSTLKIQPAKLEDSAVYLCASSLALTEAFFGQGTRLTVV.

In nucleotides, the CDR3 is TGTGCCAGCAGCCCGCACAATCTTCTTAGCAATCAGCCCCAGCATTTT. This gives the protein CASSPHNLLSNQPQHF. V usage is TRBV5-5 and J usage is TRBJ1-5; D ambiguous. CDR3 length: 16 amino acids. Germline CDR1 and CDR2: SGHKS and YYEKEE (reference sequence). V shed 4 bases and J shed 0 bases, with 14 bases lying between them.

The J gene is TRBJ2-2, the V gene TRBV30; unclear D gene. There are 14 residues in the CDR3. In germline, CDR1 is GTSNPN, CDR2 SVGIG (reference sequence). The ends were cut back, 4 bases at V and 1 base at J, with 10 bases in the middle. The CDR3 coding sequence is TGTGCCTGGACTCTTGCTCTGAACACCGGGGAGCTGTTTTTT. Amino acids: CAWTLALNTGELFF.

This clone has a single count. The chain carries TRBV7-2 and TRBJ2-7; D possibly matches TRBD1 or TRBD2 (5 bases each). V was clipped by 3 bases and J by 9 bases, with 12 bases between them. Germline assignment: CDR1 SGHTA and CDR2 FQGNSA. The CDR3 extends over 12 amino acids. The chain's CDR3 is CASSLRGGAQYF. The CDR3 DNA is TGTGCCAGCAGCTTGCGTGGGGGAGCGCAGTACTTC. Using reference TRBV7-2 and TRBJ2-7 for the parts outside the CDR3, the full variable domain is GAGVSQSPSNKVTEKGKDVELRCDPISGHTALYWYRQSLGQGLEFLIYFQGNSAPDKSGLPSDRFSAERTGGSVSTLTIQRTQQEDSAVYLCASSLRGGAQYFGPGTRLTVT.

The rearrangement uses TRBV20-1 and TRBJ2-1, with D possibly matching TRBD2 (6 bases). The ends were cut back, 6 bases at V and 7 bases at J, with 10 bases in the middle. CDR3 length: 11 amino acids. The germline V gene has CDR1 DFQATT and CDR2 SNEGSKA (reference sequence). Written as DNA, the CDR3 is TGCAGTGCCAACCGGGGGAATGAGCAGTTCTTC. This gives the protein CSANRGNEQFF.

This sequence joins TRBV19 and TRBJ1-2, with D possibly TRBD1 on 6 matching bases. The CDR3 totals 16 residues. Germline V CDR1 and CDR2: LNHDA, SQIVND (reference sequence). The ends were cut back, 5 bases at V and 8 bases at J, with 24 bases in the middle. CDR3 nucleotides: TGTGCCAGTAGTGAGCTCACAGGGCTGACGATTAAAGGCTACACCTTC. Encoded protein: CASSELTGLTIKGYTF.

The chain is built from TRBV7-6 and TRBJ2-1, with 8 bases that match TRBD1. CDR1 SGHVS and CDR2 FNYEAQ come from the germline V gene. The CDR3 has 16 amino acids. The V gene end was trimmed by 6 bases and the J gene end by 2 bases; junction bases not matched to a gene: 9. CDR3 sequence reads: CASSSRGLKPYNEQFF. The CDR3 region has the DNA TGTGCCAGCAGTTCCAGGGGGCTCAAACCCTACAATGAGCAGTTCTTC.

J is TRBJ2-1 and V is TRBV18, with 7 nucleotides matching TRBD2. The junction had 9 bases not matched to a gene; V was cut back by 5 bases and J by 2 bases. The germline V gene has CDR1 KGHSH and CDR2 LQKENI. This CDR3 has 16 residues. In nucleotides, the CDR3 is TGTGCCAGCTCATCCGGTGGGGGAGGGGCCTACAATGAGCAGTTCTTC. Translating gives CASSSGGGGAYNEQFF.

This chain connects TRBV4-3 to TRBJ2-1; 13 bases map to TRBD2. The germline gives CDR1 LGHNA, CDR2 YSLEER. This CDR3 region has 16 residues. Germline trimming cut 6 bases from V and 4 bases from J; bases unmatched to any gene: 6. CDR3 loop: CASSPGTSGDYNEQFF. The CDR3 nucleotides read TGCGCCAGCAGTCCAGGGACTAGCGGGGATTACAATGAGCAGTTCTTC.

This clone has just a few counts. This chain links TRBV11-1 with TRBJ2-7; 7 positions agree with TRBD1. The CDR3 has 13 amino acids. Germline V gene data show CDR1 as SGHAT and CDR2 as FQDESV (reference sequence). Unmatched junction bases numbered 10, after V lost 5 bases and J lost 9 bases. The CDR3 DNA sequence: TGTGCCAGCAGCAGGGGACAGAACAAGGGGCAGTACTTC. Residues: CASSRGQNKGQYF.

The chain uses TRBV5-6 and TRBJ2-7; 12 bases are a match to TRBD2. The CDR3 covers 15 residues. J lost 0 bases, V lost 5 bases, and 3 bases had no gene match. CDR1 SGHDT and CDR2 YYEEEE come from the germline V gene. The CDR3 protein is CASRKTSGGSYEQYF. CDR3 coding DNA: TGTGCCAGCAGAAAGACTAGCGGGGGCTCCTACGAGCAGTACTTC. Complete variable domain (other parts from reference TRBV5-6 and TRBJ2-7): DAGVTQSPTHLIKTRGQQVTLRCSPKSGHDTVSWYQQALGQGPQFIFQYYEEEERQRGNFPDRFSGHQFPNYSSELNVNALLLGDSALYLCASRKTSGGSYEQYFGPGTRLTVT.

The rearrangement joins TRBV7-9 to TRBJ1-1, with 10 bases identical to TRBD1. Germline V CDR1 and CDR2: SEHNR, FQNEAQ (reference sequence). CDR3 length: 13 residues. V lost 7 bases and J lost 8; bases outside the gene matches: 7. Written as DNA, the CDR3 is TGTGCCAGCACCCCGGGACAGGGGATGGAAGCTTTCTTT. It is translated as CASTPGQGMEAFF.

CDR3 sequence reads: CASSLGGQVRVGAFF. For the CDR3, the DNA is TGTGCCAGCAGCTTAGGGGGACAGGTGCGGGTCGGAGCTTTCTTT. The rearrangement joins TRBV7-9 to TRBJ1-1; 8 nucleotides line up with TRBD1. The CDR3 sequence is 15 residues long. Germline CDR1 is SEHNR and CDR2 is FQNEAQ (reference sequence). The V gene end was trimmed by 1 base and the J gene end by 10 bases; junction bases not matched to a gene: 11.

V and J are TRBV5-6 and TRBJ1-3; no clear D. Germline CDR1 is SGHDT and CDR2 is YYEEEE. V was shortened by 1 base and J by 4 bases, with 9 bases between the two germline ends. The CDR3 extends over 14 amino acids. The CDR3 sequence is CASSLLSSGNTIYF. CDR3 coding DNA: TGTGCCAGCAGCTTGTTGTCCTCCGGAAACACCATATATTTT.

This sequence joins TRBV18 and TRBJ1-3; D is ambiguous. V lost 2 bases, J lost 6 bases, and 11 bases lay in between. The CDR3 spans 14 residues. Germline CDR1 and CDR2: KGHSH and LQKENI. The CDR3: CASSPSRDLNTIYF. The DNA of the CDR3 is TGTGCCAGCTCACCAAGTAGAGATCTAAACACCATATATTTT.

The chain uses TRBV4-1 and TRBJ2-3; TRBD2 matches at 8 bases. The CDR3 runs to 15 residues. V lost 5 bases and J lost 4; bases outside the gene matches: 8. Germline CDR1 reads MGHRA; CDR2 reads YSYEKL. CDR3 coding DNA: TGCGCCAGCAGCTTCTCCCGGGGGGGCCCAGATACGCAGTATTTT. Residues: CASSFSRGGPDTQYF.